This paragraph reports one T cell receptor beta chain. The sample originates from a study of cytomegalovirus exposure and HLA in healthy donors. Trimming cost V 5 bases and J 5 bases, with 9 bases left between them. Germline CDR1 reads SGHNT; CDR2 reads YENEEA. This CDR3 contains 12 residues. Vbeta (60) and Jbeta (13) primers were used in the PCR. Assay: immunoSEQ multiplex PCR; the TCRdb copy retains only in-frame clones and omits some. The sample includes fewer than 250,000 clones, 65% to 80% of them seen just once. The TCR was taken from a middle-aged woman in good health and CMV-seronegative. The rearrangement uses TRBV11-3 and TRBJ2-5; D perhaps matches TRBD2 (5 bases). Material: PBMCs. CDR3 loop: CASSRGAETQYF. The DNA of the CDR3 is TGTGCCAGCAGCCGGGGAGCGGAGACCCAGTACTTC.